This TCR beta chain was identified in a study of siplizumab effects on memory and regulatory T cells. The study's findings and limits: The study found naive T cells seemingly more diverse than memory cells and seemingly major alloresponse contributors. Roughly 75-95% of proliferating CD4+ or CD8+ clones lacked an assignable naive or memory phenotype.

Profiled with immunoSEQ multiplex PCR; TCRdb holds only in-frame clones, not every one. This table has more than 95,000 clones, roughly 94% appearing once. This clone was observed a single time. Antigen unknown. Trimming left V 0 bases short and J 6 bases short, with 8 bases between. Germline loops: CDR1 KGHSH, CDR2 LQKENI. The CDR3 loop spans 14 amino acids. Material for sequencing was non-Treg CD4+ T cells sorted from blood. J is TRBJ1-4 and V is TRBV18, with D maybe TRBD1 (5 bases). The receptor was derived from a human donor in good health. The CDR3 spells CASSPPVGDEKLFF. For the CDR3, the DNA is TGTGCCAGCTCACCACCGGTGGGGGATGAAAAACTGTTTTTT.